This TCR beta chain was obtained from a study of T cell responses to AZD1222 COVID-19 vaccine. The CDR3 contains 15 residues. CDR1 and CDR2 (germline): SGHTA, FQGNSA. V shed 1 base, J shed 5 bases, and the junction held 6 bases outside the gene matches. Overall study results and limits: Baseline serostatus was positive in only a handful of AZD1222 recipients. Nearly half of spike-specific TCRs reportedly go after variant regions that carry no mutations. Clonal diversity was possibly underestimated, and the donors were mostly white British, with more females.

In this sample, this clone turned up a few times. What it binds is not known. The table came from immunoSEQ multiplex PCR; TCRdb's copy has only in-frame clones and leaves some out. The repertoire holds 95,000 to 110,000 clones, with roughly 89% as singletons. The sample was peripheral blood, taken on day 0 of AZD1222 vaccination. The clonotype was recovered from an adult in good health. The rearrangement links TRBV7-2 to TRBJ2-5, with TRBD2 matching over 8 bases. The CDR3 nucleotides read TGTGCCAGCAGCTTAGTTGGGACTAGTATGGAGACCCAGTACTTC. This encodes CASSLVGTSMETQYF.